The rows below give T cell receptor beta chains drawn from one sample of a study of cytomegalovirus exposure and HLA in healthy donors. Repertoires were generated with immunoSEQ multiplex PCR, while TCRdb's copy carries only in-frame clones and drops some. The table includes approximately 130,000 clones, more than 60% detected once. Sequenced sample: PBMCs. Receptors were obtained from a woman in her fifties or sixties in good health and CMV-seropositive. Each CDR3 is given with its conserved first and last residue. D genes are given only for firm matches. Only some rows state a clone size, as once, few, many or a class for expanded clones.

TRBV4-2	TRBD2	.	TRBJ2-1	CASRPRTSGGVYNEQFF	TGTGCCAGCAGGCCTCGGACTAGCGGGGGTGTATACAATGAGCAGTTCTTC
TRBV7-3	TRBD2	.	TRBJ2-1	CASSPPGGSNNEQFF	TGTGCCAGCAGCCCCCCGGGGGGTTCGAACAATGAGCAGTTCTTC
TRBV5-1	.	.	TRBJ2-5	CASSLGQGETQYF	TGCGCCAGCAGCTTGGGTCAGGGAGAGACCCAGTACTTC
TRBV5-4	TRBD1	.	TRBJ2-7	CASSLGTGGGREQYF	TGTGCCAGCAGCCTGGGGACAGGGGGGGGTAGGGAGCAGTACTTC
TRBV29-1	.	.	TRBJ2-7	CSVEASYEQYF	TGCAGCGTTGAAGCTAGCTACGAGCAGTACTTC
TRBV5-1	.	.	TRBJ1-3	CASSLGGESSGNTIYF	TGCGCCAGCAGCTTGGGAGGTGAGAGCTCTGGAAACACCATATATTTT
TRBV7-7	TRBD2	once	TRBJ2-7	CASSLAASGEYEQYF	TGTGCTAGCAGCTTAGCGGCTAGCGGAGAATACGAGCAGTACTTC
TRBV7-2	.	.	TRBJ2-2	CASSFQGIGELFF	TGTGCCAGCAGCTTCCAGGGTATCGGGGAGCTGTTTTTT
TRBV5-1	.	.	TRBJ2-7	CASSLPGGIYEQYF	TGCGCCAGCAGCTTGCCAGGAGGCATCTACGAGCAGTACTTC
TRBV19	TRBD2	few	TRBJ2-7	CASALRMSGLAGTYEQYF	TGTGCCAGTGCCCTCCGGATGTCTGGACTAGCGGGAACCTACGAGCAGTACTTC
TRBV6-1	.	.	TRBJ1-2	CASKGEYGYTF	TGTGCCAGCAAGGGGGAATATGGCTACACCTTC
TRBV2	.	.	TRBJ1-6	CASSELGDVGNSPLHF	TGTGCCAGCAGTGAATTGGGAGATGTGGGCAATTCACCCCTCCACTTT
TRBV30	TRBD2	.	TRBJ2-5	CAWSPDTPGLAGGLGETQYF	TGTGCCTGGAGTCCTGATACACCGGGACTAGCGGGGGGTTTGGGAGAGACCCAGTACTTC
TRBV7-2	.	.	TRBJ1-1	CASSLGQANTEAFF	TGTGCCAGCAGCTTAGGACAGGCGAACACTGAAGCTTTCTTT
TRBV6-5	.	.	TRBJ2-7	CASSRGTSYEQYF	TGTGCCAGCAGCCGGGGGACCTCCTACGAGCAGTACTTC
TRBV7-8	TRBD1	.	TRBJ1-5	CASSLGQGHQPQHF	TGTGCCAGCAGCTTAGGACAGGGACATCAGCCCCAGCATTTT
TRBV7-9	.	.	TRBJ1-4	CASTPDRKSTNEKLFF	TGTGCCAGCACCCCCGACAGGAAGTCAACTAATGAAAAACTGTTTTTT
TRBV4-2	.	few	TRBJ1-4	CASSQGQSNEKLFF	TGTGCCAGCAGCCAAGGACAGTCTAATGAAAAACTGTTTTTT